Below, 25 T cell receptor beta chains from the same sample are listed, as sequenced in a study of blood T cell repertoires in COVID-19. Using immunoSEQ multiplex PCR, the repertoire was profiled, and TCRdb retains in-frame clones only, with some absent. The top ten clones hold around 3.6% of a sample with approximately 260,000 clones, about 80% of them seen once. Sequenced sample: PBMCs or T cells enriched from blood (not recorded which). All receptors come from a man aged 50 or older who had recovered from COVID-19.

The rearrangement uses TRBV28 and TRBJ1-6; possible D gene TRBD1, 6 bases. The CDR3 consists of 14 residues. V was shortened by 7 bases and J by 9 bases, with 16 bases between the two germline ends. In germline, CDR1 is MDHEN, CDR2 SYDVKM. The CDR3 DNA is TGTGCCAGCATCACAGGCTTCAGGGGTTCACCCCTCCACTTT. The encoded protein is CASITGFRGSPLHF.

The CDR3 nucleotides read TGTGCCAGCAGCTTTCCCCGAGCCTACGAGCAGTACTTC. It is translated as CASSFPRAYEQYF. The chain joins TRBV7-9 to TRBJ2-7; D remains ambiguous. This CDR3 region has 13 residues. Between the trimmed V and J ends, which lost 3 bases and 2 bases, there was a span of 8 bases. Germline-derived CDR1 and CDR2 are SEHNR and FQNEAQ (reference sequence).

Turning to this clone: Other DNA variants within this sample encode the same CDR3. The V call is TRBV11-2, the J call TRBJ2-7; D remains unclear. The germline gives CDR1 SGHAT, CDR2 FQNNGV. Trimming removed 5 bases at V and 0 bases at J, with 5 bases between. The CDR3 covers 12 residues. The DNA for the CDR3 is TGTGCCAGCAGCCCGAGCTCCTACGAGCAGTACTTC. Its translation: CASSPSSYEQYF.

This clone came up once. CDR3 DNA sequence: TGTGCCAGCAGCTTGGGGTCTAGCGGGGGGGCGGAGACCCAGTACTTC. This codes for CASSLGSSGGAETQYF. The chain employs TRBV5-4 and TRBJ2-5; the match to TRBD2 covers 12 bases. There are 16 residues in the CDR3. From germline, CDR1 is SGHNT and CDR2 YYREEE (reference sequence). V lost 0 bases and J lost 5; bases outside the gene matches: 5.

The chain uses TRBV4-1 and TRBJ2-7; 10 bases are a match to TRBD2. This CDR3 has 16 amino acids. V gave up 5 bases and J gave up 2 bases; unmatched junction bases: 9. Germline CDR1 and CDR2: MGHRA and YSYEKL. DNA for the CDR3: TGCGCCAGCAGCGCAGCCGGGACTAGCGAAACCTACGAGCAGTACTTC. It yields the protein CASSAAGTSETYEQYF.

The chain joins TRBV19 to TRBJ1-1, with D possibly matching TRBD1 (5 bases). Germline loops: CDR1 LNHDA, CDR2 SQIVND (reference sequence). This CDR3 has 14 amino acids. V lost 3 bases and J lost 8, with 16 bases in between. The CDR3 protein is CASSMGSGTQEAFF. The CDR3 DNA reads TGTGCCAGTAGTATGGGGAGCGGGACTCAAGAAGCTTTCTTT.

The chain has TRBV11-2 and TRBJ2-1; D gene uncertain. The V end was cut by 6 bases, the J end by 6 bases, with 12 bases between. Germline assignment: CDR1 SGHAT and CDR2 FQNNGV. The CDR3 covers 13 residues. The DNA for the CDR3 is TGTGCCAGCAGATCCGTGAGGCCCAATGAGCAGTTCTTC. Its translation: CASRSVRPNEQFF.

The chain recombines TRBV7-2 with TRBJ1-2, with D possibly being TRBD1 (5 bases). V was shortened by 0 bases and J by 3 bases, with 8 bases between the two germline ends. Germline V gives CDR1 SGHTA, CDR2 FQGNSA. This CDR3 is built from 14 residues. The CDR3 DNA reads as TGTGCCAGCAGCTTAGCCGCACAGGACTATGGCTACACCTTC. Translated: CASSLAAQDYGYTF.

The genes are TRBV2 and TRBJ1-5; a weak D match, TRBD1 (5 bases). V lost 2 bases and J 5 bases, leaving 13 bases between the germline ends. CDR1 and CDR2 from the germline V gene are SNHLY and FYNNEI. The CDR3 loop spans 15 amino acids. CDR3 sequence: CASSERGGGYQPQHF. In DNA, the CDR3 is TGTGCCAGCAGTGAACGGGGGGGAGGCTATCAGCCCCAGCATTTT.

The chain is built from TRBV9 and TRBJ1-1; 11 bases are a match to TRBD1. CDR3 size: 14 residues. V was pared by 9 bases and J by 11 bases, with 15 bases of the junction left unmatched. Germline assignment: CDR1 SGDLS and CDR2 YYNGEE. Here the CDR3 reads CATTAGTGGTGAFF. CDR3 coding DNA: TGTGCCACAACAGCCGGGACAGGGGGAACTGGGGCTTTCTTT. Drawing the rest from reference TRBV9 and TRBJ1-1, the complete variable domain is DSGVTQTPKHLITATGQRVTLRCSPRSGDLSVYWYQQSLDQGLQFLIQYYNGEERAKGNILERFSAQQFPDLHSELNLSSLELGDSALYFCATTAGTGGTGAFFGQGTRLTVV.

A note on this clone: One end of the junction varies from germline; a read error may be responsible. The genes are TRBV5-1 and TRBJ1-1; no clear D. CDR1 and CDR2 from the germline V gene are SGHRS and YFSETQ. The CDR3 has 13 amino acids. The CDR3 sequence: CASRYGQNSEAFF. Written as DNA, the CDR3 is TGCGCCAGCAGGTATGGCCAGAACAGTGAAGCTTTCTTT.

This chain links TRBV12-5 with TRBJ2-1; D perhaps matches TRBD2 (7 bases). V lost 1 base to trimming and J lost 8 bases, with 21 bases between them. This CDR3 contains 17 residues. The V gene's germline CDR1 is LGHNT and CDR2 FRNRAP. The CDR3 protein is CASGLGLGGGVSDEQFF. DNA for the CDR3: TGTGCTAGTGGTTTGGGACTTGGAGGGGGGGTTAGTGATGAGCAGTTCTTC.

The V and J genes are TRBV18 and TRBJ1-1; D is possibly TRBD1 (6 bases). The CDR3 totals 15 residues. Trimming removed 6 bases from V and 6 bases from J, with 20 bases in between. Per the germline V gene, CDR1 is KGHSH and CDR2 is LQKENI. The CDR3 reads CASSPSQGLGSEAFF. The CDR3, as DNA: TGTGCCAGCTCCCCATCACAGGGATTAGGATCTGAAGCTTTCTTT. Supplemented by reference TRBV18 and TRBJ1-1, the full variable domain reads NAGVMQNPRHLVRRRGQEARLRCSPMKGHSHVYWYRQLPEEGLKFMVYLQKENIIDESGMPKERFSAEFPKEGPSILRIQQVVRGDSAAYFCASSPSQGLGSEAFFGQGTRLTVV.

The chain carries TRBV5-1 and TRBJ2-2; perhaps TRBD1 as D (6 bases). Trimming pared 4 bases from V and 1 base from J, leaving 14 bases between. CDR1 and CDR2 (germline): SGHRS, YFSETQ. CDR3 length: 16 amino acids. CDR3 residues: CASSPRPDRNTGELFF. CDR3 coding DNA: TGCGCCAGCAGCCCCCGACCGGACAGGAACACCGGGGAGCTGTTTTTT. The variable domain in full, with the rest retrieved from reference TRBV5-1 and TRBJ2-2, is KAGVTQTPRYLIKTRGQQVTLSCSPISGHRSVSWYQQTPGQGLQFLFEYFSETQRNKGNFPGRFSGRQFSNSRSEMNVSTLELGDSALYLCASSPRPDRNTGELFFGEGSRLTVL.

The genes are TRBV6-2 or TRBV6-3 and TRBJ1-2; the D is unclear. CDR1 is MNHEY and CDR2 is SVGEGT in the germline V gene. Trimming removed 2 bases at V and 8 bases at J, with 12 bases between. This CDR3 spans 13 amino acids. This chain's CDR3 is CASSYQEYVGYTF. CDR3 DNA: TGTGCCAGCAGTTACCAGGAATATGTCGGCTACACCTTC.

V is TRBV27 and J is TRBJ1-2; D unclear. Germline V lookup: CDR1 MNHEY, CDR2 SMNVEV (reference sequence). The V gene lost 0 bases and the J gene lost 7 bases, with 9 bases spanning the gap. There are 13 residues in the CDR3. The CDR3 region has the DNA TGTGCCAGCAGTTTATCTAGTTTTCGTGGCTACACCTTC. Its protein product is CASSLSSFRGYTF.

This chain uses TRBV30 with TRBJ1-3, with a tentative D call TRBD1 (5 bases). CDR1 and CDR2 from the germline V gene are GTSNPN and SVGIG (reference sequence). This CDR3 has 15 amino acids. V was cut by 0 bases and J by 0 bases, with 9 bases left in between. Here the CDR3 reads CAWSVGRHSGNTIYF. DNA of the CDR3: TGTGCCTGGAGTGTGGGGCGCCACTCTGGAAACACCATATATTTT. Using reference TRBV30 and TRBJ1-3 for the parts outside the CDR3, the full variable domain is SQTIHQWPATLVQPVGSPLSLECTVEGTSNPNLYWYRQAAGRGLQLLFYSVGIGQISSEVPQNLSASRPQDRQFILSSKKLLLSDSGFYLCAWSVGRHSGNTIYFGEGSWLTVV.

The chain is built from TRBV25-1 and TRBJ1-1; D unclear. The CDR3 spans 13 residues. The V end lost 4 bases, the J end lost 3 bases, and 9 bases lay between the germline ends. Germline V lookup: CDR1 MGHDK, CDR2 SYGVNS. CDR3 amino acids: CASSGGIYTEAFF. CDR3 in DNA: TGTGCCAGCAGTGGCGGGATTTACACTGAAGCTTTCTTT. Full variable domain (rest looked up from reference TRBV25-1 and TRBJ1-1): EADIYQTPRYLVIGTGKKITLECSQTMGHDKMYWYQQDPGMELHLIHYSYGVNSTEKGDLSSESTVSRIRTEHFPLTLESARPSHTSQYLCASSGGIYTEAFFGQGTRLTVV.

The rearrangement uses TRBV5-4 and TRBJ1-4; 7 bases match TRBD1. V trimming: 3 bases; J trimming: 5 bases; junction bases outside the gene matches: 13. The CDR3 contains 17 residues. Germline assignment: CDR1 SGHNT and CDR2 YYREEE (reference sequence). The CDR3 loop is CASSYRQGTPGNEKLFF. The CDR3 coding sequence is TGTGCCAGCAGCTACAGACAGGGCACTCCCGGGAATGAAAAACTGTTTTTT. The full variable domain, rest sourced from reference TRBV5-4 and TRBJ1-4, is ETGVTQSPTHLIKTRGQQVTLRCSSQSGHNTVSWYQQALGQGPQFIFQYYREEENGRGNFPPRFSGLQFPNYSSELNVNALELDDSALYLCASSYRQGTPGNEKLFFGSGTQLSVL.

The V and J genes are TRBV4-1 and TRBJ2-2; 8 bases fit TRBD1. This CDR3 is 19 amino acids long. Germline-derived CDR1 and CDR2 are MGHRA and YSYEKL. Trimming took 4 bases from V and 6 from J; bases not matched to a gene: 19. CDR3 bases: TGCGCCAGCAGCCTCATAGGGTACCCCGGGACAGGAGGCGCCGGGGAGCTGTTTTTT. It specifies CASSLIGYPGTGGAGELFF.

The rearrangement joins TRBV2 to TRBJ2-3; 8 nucleotides agree with TRBD2. V shed 7 bases, J shed 4 bases, and the junction held 7 bases outside the gene matches. In germline, CDR1 is SNHLY, CDR2 FYNNEI. The CDR3 runs 14 residues. The chain's CDR3 is CASNSGGGSDTQYF. CDR3 nucleotides: TGTGCCAGCAACTCCGGGGGGGGGTCAGATACGCAGTATTTT.

The genes are TRBV10-3 and TRBJ2-1; 9 bases match TRBD1. Germline V gene data show CDR1 as ENHRY and CDR2 as SYGVKD. The CDR3 has 14 residues. With V trimmed by 11 bases and J by 7 bases, 12 bases remained unmatched. For the CDR3, the DNA is TGTGCCGTCAAAACGGACAGGGGTCGGAATGAGCAGTTCTTC. Translation: CAVKTDRGRNEQFF.

The chain carries TRBV7-6 and TRBJ2-3, with D tentatively TRBD2 (5 bases). CDR3 length: 14 residues. Trimming took 1 base from V and 6 from J, leaving 11 bases between them. Germline V gene data show CDR1 as SGHVS and CDR2 as FNYEAQ. This chain's CDR3 is CASSLGPPGDTQYF. The DNA for the CDR3 is TGTGCCAGCAGCTTAGGTCCCCCGGGGGATACGCAGTATTTT.

This clone was seen a few times. V is TRBV7-2 and J is TRBJ1-5; unclear D gene. Germline CDR1 SGHTA, CDR2 FQGNSA. Trimming stripped 8 bases from V and 9 bases from J, with 17 bases between. The CDR3 has 13 residues. The CDR3 loop is CASSRAGSMPQHF. The DNA of the CDR3 is TGTGCCAGCTCTCGAGCGGGTAGTATGCCCCAGCATTTT.

In DNA, the CDR3 is TGTGCCAGCAGCCAAACCCCGGGACAGGCTCCCTCCGAGACCCAGTACTTC. This encodes CASSQTPGQAPSETQYF. The chain couples TRBV4-2 to TRBJ2-5, with 8 nucleotides matching TRBD1. The CDR3 loop spans 17 amino acids. Germline CDR1 and CDR2: LGHNA and YNFKEQ. V was pared by 2 bases and J by 5 bases, with 13 bases of the junction left unmatched.